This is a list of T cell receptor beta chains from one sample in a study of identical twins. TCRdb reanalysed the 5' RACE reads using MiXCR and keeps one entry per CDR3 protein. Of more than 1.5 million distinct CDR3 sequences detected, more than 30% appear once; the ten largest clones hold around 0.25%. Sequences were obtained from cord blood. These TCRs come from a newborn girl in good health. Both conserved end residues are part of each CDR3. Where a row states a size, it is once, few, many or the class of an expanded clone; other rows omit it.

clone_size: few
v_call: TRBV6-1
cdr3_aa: CASSEEGGAAYEQYF

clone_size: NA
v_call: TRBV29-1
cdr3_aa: CSVVLGTASYEQYF

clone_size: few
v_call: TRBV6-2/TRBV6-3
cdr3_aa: CASSYGGARNTEAFF

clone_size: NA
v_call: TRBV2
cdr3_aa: CASSVVVERNYGYTF

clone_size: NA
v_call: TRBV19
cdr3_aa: CASSIAPRTGSIRYRYNEQFF

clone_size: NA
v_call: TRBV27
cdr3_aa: CASSLYGGSGNTEAFF

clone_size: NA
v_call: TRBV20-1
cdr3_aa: CSARHPGQINEKLFF

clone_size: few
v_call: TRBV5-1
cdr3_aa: CASSFRDSNYNEQFF

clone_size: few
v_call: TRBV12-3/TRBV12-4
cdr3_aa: CASSEPAGGAKNIQYF

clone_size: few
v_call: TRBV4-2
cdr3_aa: CASSQDRGHSRLGTEAFF

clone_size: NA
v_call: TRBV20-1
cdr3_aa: CSAFNRGNGYTF

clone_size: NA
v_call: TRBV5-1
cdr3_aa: CASSSYRGSNTRVNEQFF

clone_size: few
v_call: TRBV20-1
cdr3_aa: CSARGQGRGNIQYF

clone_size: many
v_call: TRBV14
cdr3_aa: CASSPSTWGIYEQYF

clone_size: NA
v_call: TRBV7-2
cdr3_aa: CANSLRTYRGPYEQYF

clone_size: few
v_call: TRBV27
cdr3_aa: CASSQTLGNEQFF